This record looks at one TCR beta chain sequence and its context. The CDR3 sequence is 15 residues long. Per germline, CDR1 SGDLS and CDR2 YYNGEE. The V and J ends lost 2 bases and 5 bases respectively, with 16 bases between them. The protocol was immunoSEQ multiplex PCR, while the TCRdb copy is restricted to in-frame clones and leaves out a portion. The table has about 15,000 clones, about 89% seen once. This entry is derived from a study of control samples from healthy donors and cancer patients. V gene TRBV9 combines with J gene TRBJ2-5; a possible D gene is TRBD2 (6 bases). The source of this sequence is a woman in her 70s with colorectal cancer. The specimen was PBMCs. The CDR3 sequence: CASSVAGAGRETQYF. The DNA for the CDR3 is TGTGCCAGCAGCGTGGCCGGCGCGGGACGGGAGACCCAGTACTTC. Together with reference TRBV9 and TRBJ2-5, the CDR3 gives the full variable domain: DSGVTQTPKHLITATGQRVTLRCSPRSGDLSVYWYQQSLDQGLQFLIQYYNGEERAKGNILERFSAQQFPDLHSELNLSSLELGDSALYFCASSVAGAGRETQYFGPGTRLLVL.